Below, 26 T cell receptor beta chains from the same sample are listed, as sequenced in a study of blood T cell repertoires in COVID-19. The assay was immunoSEQ multiplex PCR, and TCRdb's table has in-frame clones only and misses some. This sample carries 200,000 to 250,000 clones, 80% of them seen once, and the ten largest clones take approximately 5.4%. Sequencing was done on a sample of peripheral blood. These receptors came from a human donor in a cohort sampled during active COVID-19.

This clone was observed a single time. The genes are TRBV28 and TRBJ2-7; 9 bases line up with TRBD2. The length of the CDR3 is 14 residues. J lost 6 bases, V lost 8 bases, and 11 bases had no gene match. The germline V gene encodes CDR1 MDHEN and CDR2 SYDVKM. The CDR3 coding sequence is TGTGCCAGCGAGGCGGGGGGGGATATGAGCGAGCAGTACTTC. Protein product: CASEAGGDMSEQYF.

The V and J genes are TRBV2 and TRBJ2-7; 14 nucleotides match TRBD2. Germline V gene data show CDR1 as SNHLY and CDR2 as FYNNEI. The trim removed 10 bases at V and 5 bases at J, leaving 7 bases unmatched. The CDR3 contains 14 residues. CDR3 in DNA: TGTGCCACCCTGGGACTAGCGGGAGACCACGAGCAGTACTTC. Translating it yields CATLGLAGDHEQYF. The full variable domain, in which reference TRBV2 and TRBJ2-7 provide the parts outside the CDR3, is EPEVTQTPSHQVTQMGQEVILRCVPISNHLYFYWYRQILGQKVEFLVSFYNNEISEKSEIFDDQFSVERPDGSNFTLKIRSTKLEDSAMYFCATLGLAGDHEQYFGPGTRLTVT.

The chain has TRBV2 and TRBJ1-6; D uncertain. The germline CDR1 and CDR2 sequences are SNHLY and FYNNEI. Trimming stripped 9 bases from V and 7 bases from J, with 22 bases between. This CDR3 has 16 amino acids. In DNA form, the CDR3 reads TGTGCCAGGGGAAGGCGGGCAGACGCTTGGAATTCACCCCTCCACTTT. Protein product: CARGRRADAWNSPLHF.

The chain links TRBV3-1 (or the pseudogene TRBV3-2) to TRBJ1-1; D is perhaps TRBD1 (6 bases). In germline, CDR1 is LGHDT, CDR2 YNNKEL (reference sequence). V was pared by 6 bases and J by 4 bases, with 15 bases between. The CDR3 loop spans 14 amino acids. The chain's CDR3 is CASSLRDKATEAFF. For the CDR3, the DNA is TGTGCCAGCAGTCTCCGGGACAAGGCCACTGAAGCTTTCTTT.

The CDR3 DNA reads as TGTGCCAGCAGCATCTCAGGGGGCCGGACTGAAGCTTTCTTT. Translating it yields CASSISGGRTEAFF. The V gene is TRBV11-2, the J gene TRBJ1-1; 8 bases fit TRBD1. Germline V gene data show CDR1 as SGHAT and CDR2 as FQNNGV. The CDR3 consists of 14 residues. Trimming took 5 bases from V and 5 from J; bases not matched to a gene: 7. Filled out from reference TRBV11-2 and TRBJ1-1, the complete variable domain reads EAGVAQSPRYKIIEKRQSVAFWCNPISGHATLYWYQQILGQGPKLLIQFQNNGVVDDSQLPKDRFSAERLKGVDSTLKIQPAKLEDSAVYLCASSISGGRTEAFFGQGTRLTVV.

J is TRBJ1-2 and V is TRBV30, with 10 bases lining up with TRBD1. Germline assignment: CDR1 GTSNPN and CDR2 SVGIG (reference sequence). The CDR3 totals 17 residues. V lost 2 bases, J lost 0 bases, and 9 bases stayed unmatched. The CDR3 DNA sequence: TGTGCCTGGAGTCCGCCGGGACAGGGGCCCGCTAACTATGGCTACACCTTC. Translation: CAWSPPGQGPANYGYTF.

This chain joins TRBV28 and TRBJ2-3; 12 bases match TRBD1. This CDR3 has 17 residues. The germline CDR1 and CDR2 sequences are MDHEN and SYDVKM. The J segment lost 5 bases and the V segment lost 3 bases, leaving 9 bases of the junction unmatched. The CDR3 DNA reads as TGTGCCAGCAGTTTTCGCCGGGACAGGGGGCTTGAAGATACGCAGTATTTT. This gives the protein CASSFRRDRGLEDTQYF.

The rearrangement joins TRBV6-6 to TRBJ2-7, with a weak D call TRBD1 (5 bases). Trimming removed 7 bases from V and 3 bases from J, with 10 bases in between. The V gene's germline CDR1 is MNHNY and CDR2 SVGAGI (reference sequence). The CDR3 has 12 residues. In DNA, the CDR3 is TGTGCCAGCACACAGGCACACTACGAGCAGTACTTC. It yields the protein CASTQAHYEQYF.

This rearrangement joins TRBV14 to TRBJ1-6, with D maybe TRBD1 (6 bases). Germline CDR1 reads SGHDN; CDR2 reads FVKESK. This CDR3 region has 16 residues. Deletions cut 0 bases from V and 4 bases from J, with 10 bases between. The CDR3 here is CASSQEGTPYNSPLHF. The CDR3 region has the DNA TGTGCCAGCAGCCAAGAAGGGACACCTTATAATTCACCCCTCCACTTT.

The V call is TRBV11-1, the J call TRBJ2-7, with 12 bases aligning to TRBD2. Trimming cost V 5 bases and J 0 bases; bases outside gene matches: 2. CDR1 SGHAT and CDR2 FQDESV come from the germline V gene (reference sequence). This CDR3 region has 15 residues. The CDR3 loop is CASSTGLAGSYEQYF. The DNA for the CDR3 is TGTGCCAGCAGCACGGGACTAGCGGGCTCCTACGAGCAGTACTTC.

As concerns this clone: Other DNA sequences within the sample encode an identical CDR3. J is TRBJ1-2 and V is TRBV4-3, with a possible D match to TRBD1 (5 bases). CDR3 length: 15 residues. Germline loops: CDR1 LGHNA, CDR2 YSLEER. The V gene lost 0 bases and the J gene lost 5 bases, with 13 bases spanning the gap. This chain's CDR3 is CASSQDSGRVYGYTF. CDR3 DNA: TGCGCCAGCAGCCAAGATTCAGGGAGGGTATATGGCTACACCTTC.

This clone was seen ten or more times. CDR3 sequence (DNA): TGTGCCAGCAGCGGAACGGGACAGGGGTACTACGAGCAGTACTTC. Translation gives CASSGTGQGYYEQYF. This chain joins TRBV5-6 and TRBJ2-7; 10 positions match TRBD1. This CDR3 has 15 residues. V dropped 4 bases and J dropped 3; count of bases not matched to a gene: 7. The germline gives CDR1 SGHDT, CDR2 YYEEEE.

This chain connects TRBV5-1 to TRBJ1-1; 12 bases are shared with TRBD1. Germline-derived CDR1 and CDR2 are SGHRS and YFSETQ. Trimming removed 2 bases from V and 4 bases from J; junction bases left unmatched: 3. The CDR3 spans 15 residues. CDR3 in amino acids: CASSFWDRGPTEAFF. CDR3 bases: TGCGCCAGCAGCTTCTGGGACAGGGGGCCCACTGAAGCTTTCTTT.

As to this clone: This specimen includes other DNA sequences encoding the same CDR3. The CDR3 reads CASSSQGARTEAFF. In DNA form, the CDR3 reads TGTGCCAGCAGTTCACAGGGTGCCCGAACTGAAGCTTTCTTT. V and J are TRBV28 and TRBJ1-1; TRBD1 is a possible D gene (6 bases). V lost 4 bases and J lost 5, with 14 bases in between. The V gene's germline CDR1 is MDHEN and CDR2 SYDVKM. The CDR3 consists of 14 residues.

The table lists this clone with a few counts. The V gene is TRBV6-2 or TRBV6-3, the J gene TRBJ2-7; 7 bases line up with TRBD1. Trimming cost V 6 bases and J 3 bases; bases outside gene matches: 8. CDR3 length equals 14 residues. Germline values: CDR1 MNHEY, CDR2 SVGEGT. CDR3 DNA sequence: TGTGCCAGCAGCCTGACAGGGATCGGCTACGAGCAGTACTTC. It translates to CASSLTGIGYEQYF.

V gene TRBV28 combines with J gene TRBJ1-5, with 7 nucleotides matching TRBD1. This CDR3 is built from 15 residues. V shed 6 bases and J 2 bases; nucleotides not matched to a gene: 7. Germline V gene lookup returns CDR1 MDHEN and CDR2 SYDVKM. CDR3 amino acids: CASRRRQGGNQPQHF. The CDR3 nucleotides read TGTGCCAGCAGGCGAAGACAGGGCGGCAATCAGCCCCAGCATTTT.

DNA of the CDR3: TGTGCCAGCAGCTTAAGACAGGGGATCGCCTACGAGCAGTACTTC. It is translated as CASSLRQGIAYEQYF. V and J are TRBV7-7 and TRBJ2-7; 8 bases map to TRBD1. Germline loops: CDR1 SSHAT, CDR2 FNYEAQ (reference sequence). This CDR3 comprises 15 residues. The junction had 5 bases not matched to a gene; V was cut back by 2 bases and J by 2 bases.

V and J are TRBV2 and TRBJ2-1; 9 bases are shared with TRBD1. The ends lost 6 bases at V and 6 bases at J; junction bases unmatched: 15. The CDR3 consists of 17 residues. The germline V gene has CDR1 SNHLY and CDR2 FYNNEI. The CDR3: CASSPTGQGYRFNEQFF. CDR3 nucleotides: TGTGCCAGCAGCCCCACGGGACAGGGTTATCGGTTCAATGAGCAGTTCTTC.

This chain connects TRBV9 to TRBJ2-1, with TRBD2 matching over 9 bases. This CDR3 has 17 amino acids. CDR1 SGDLS and CDR2 YYNGEE come from the germline V gene. The trim removed 0 bases at V and 7 bases at J, leaving 11 bases unmatched. The CDR3 nucleotides read TGTGCCAGCAGCGTAGCCGGCGGGAGGGATTTTTTGAATGAGCAGTTCTTC. This gives the protein CASSVAGGRDFLNEQFF. The whole variable domain, filled in from reference TRBV9 and TRBJ2-1, reads DSGVTQTPKHLITATGQRVTLRCSPRSGDLSVYWYQQSLDQGLQFLIQYYNGEERAKGNILERFSAQQFPDLHSELNLSSLELGDSALYFCASSVAGGRDFLNEQFFGPGTRLTVL.

V and J are TRBV7-2 and TRBJ2-5; 14 bases match TRBD2. Germline assignment: CDR1 SGHTA and CDR2 FQGNSA. The V gene end was trimmed by 3 bases and the J gene end by 7 bases; junction bases not matched to a gene: 7. This CDR3 comprises 16 residues. The CDR3 region is CASSFRLAGGLGTQYF. CDR3 in DNA: TGTGCCAGCAGCTTCCGACTAGCGGGAGGGCTTGGGACCCAGTACTTC.

This clone showed up just a few times. The rearrangement links TRBV5-4 to TRBJ2-2; 10 nucleotides agree with TRBD1. Trimming removed 4 bases from V and 8 bases from J; junction bases left unmatched: 8. Germline lookup yields CDR1 SGHNT and CDR2 YYREEE (reference sequence). This CDR3 comprises 15 residues. CDR3 sequence: CASSPPTGGAGELFF. The DNA for the CDR3 is TGTGCCAGCAGCCCACCGACAGGGGGCGCGGGGGAGCTGTTTTTT.

The rearrangement links TRBV27 to TRBJ2-7; 8 bases line up with TRBD1. The germline CDR1 and CDR2 sequences are MNHEY and SMNVEV (reference sequence). The CDR3 runs 19 residues. V trimming: 8 bases; J trimming: 3 bases; junction bases outside the gene matches: 24. CDR3 protein: CASRPLGQGSTRRNYEQYF. The DNA for the CDR3 is TGTGCCAGCCGCCCTCTTGGACAGGGCTCGACTAGGCGTAACTACGAGCAGTACTTC.

This chain connects TRBV5-4 to TRBJ2-7; a possible D gene is TRBD2 (7 bases). This CDR3 is built from 15 residues. V was shortened by 3 bases and J by 7 bases, with 20 bases between the two germline ends. CDR1 is SGHNT and CDR2 is YYREEE in the germline V gene (reference sequence). CDR3 DNA sequence: TGTGCCAGCAGCTCTGCGTGGGGGGGCGCGAGAGAGCAGTACTTC. It encodes CASSSAWGGAREQYF.

This clone was recorded at least ten times. The chain joins TRBV27 to TRBJ2-3; 7 bases fit TRBD1. The V and J ends lost 8 bases and 2 bases, in that order; junction bases with no gene match: 7. Per germline, CDR1 MNHEY and CDR2 SMNVEV (reference sequence). This CDR3 is 14 amino acids long. The CDR3 region is CASADRFTTDTQYF. The CDR3 DNA follows: TGTGCCAGCGCGGACAGGTTCACCACAGATACGCAGTATTTT.

Comments on this clone: The junction departs from germline at one end; a sequencing error may be responsible. The gene calls are TRBV18 and TRBJ1-1; TRBD1 agrees at 8 bases. Germline CDR1 KGHSH, CDR2 LQKENI. This CDR3 spans 12 amino acids. DNA of the CDR3: TGTGCCAGCTCGGCCGGGACAGGTGAACCTTTCTTT. Encoded protein: CASSAGTGEPFF.

The chain has TRBV6-2 or TRBV6-3 and TRBJ2-3, with 9 nucleotides matching TRBD2. CDR3 length: 20 amino acids. After removal of 2 bases from V and 3 bases from J, the junction contained 18 bases not matched to a gene. CDR1 is MNHEY and CDR2 is SVGEGT in the germline V gene. The CDR3 DNA reads as TGTGCCAGCAGTTACCCGCGATGGACTAGCGAGAGAGAGGGGACAGATACGCAGTATTTT. It translates to CASSYPRWTSEREGTDTQYF.